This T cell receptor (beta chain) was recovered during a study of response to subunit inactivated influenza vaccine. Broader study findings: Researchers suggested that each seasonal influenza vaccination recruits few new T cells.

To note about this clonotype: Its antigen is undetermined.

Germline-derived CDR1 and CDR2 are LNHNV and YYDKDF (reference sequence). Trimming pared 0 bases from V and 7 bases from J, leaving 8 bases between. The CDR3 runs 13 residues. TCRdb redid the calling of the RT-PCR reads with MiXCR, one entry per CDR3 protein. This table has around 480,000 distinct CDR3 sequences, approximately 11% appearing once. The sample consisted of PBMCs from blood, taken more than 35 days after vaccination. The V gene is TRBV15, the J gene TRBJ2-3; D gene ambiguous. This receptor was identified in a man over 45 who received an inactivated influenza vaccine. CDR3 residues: CATSREGKYTQYF. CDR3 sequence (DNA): TGTGCCACCAGCAGAGAGGGAAAGTATACGCAGTATTTT.